This entry features one T cell receptor beta chain sequence. Its antigen is unknown. No base quality information exists; no much larger clone differs at one position. The sample has other DNA sequences that encode this CDR3 too. The record originates from a study of shared clonotypes between healthy human individuals (dated by TCRdb to 2018 to 2021). Study-level background: The cohort comprised a couple of women and three men aged 18 to 49 years. Each donor's leukapheresis produced roughly between about 0.9 and 9.5 billion PBMCs. For each donor, three plates each were used for CD4 naive and CD4 memory, two plates were used for CD8 naive, and one plate was used for CD8 memory. Libraries were prepared and TCR repertoires were sequenced by different laboratories using diverse techniques, in order to increase sequencing depth and limit assay-specific biases. Blood TCR repertoires of about 5 healthy adults were deeply sequenced to estimate repertoire size and the extent of clonotype sharing between individuals.

TCR CDR3 regions were amplified from genomic DNA by multiplex PCR using the deep immunoSEQ assay. Extracted genomic DNA from each cell subset was distributed evenly across all wells of several immunoSEQ 96-well plates, and each plate was treated as a replicate. For sorted subsets, approximately 200 ng of genomic DNA, equivalent to roughly 30,000 T cell genomes, went into each replicate PCR. Purified libraries were measured with a Qubit 3.0 fluorometer, size-checked on a Bioanalyzer 2100, and measured again with the KAPA Library Quantification kit. A separate single-read 150-cycle Illumina NextSeq 550 flow cell was used to sequence each immunoSEQ 96-well plate. The paper's processing steps were these. Because the immunoSEQ output held only junctional sequences and lacked quality scores, the filtering could not match the filtering applied to full-length reads. To assign V/J genes and CDR3, sequences were annotated against IMGT germline references using PyIR, a Python wrapper for IgBLAST v1.9. Reads were filtered out if the reads had weak V/J assignments (E-value above 1e-6), no CDR3, stop codons, out-of-frame junctions, or ambiguous translated residues. A V3J clonotype was defined by an identical inferred V gene, J gene, and CDR3 amino acid sequence. To compute the percentage overlap between repertoires, the number of shared unique clonotypes was divided by the size of the smaller repertoire. Three approaches were used to assess repertoire richness: RTK rarefaction, the Chao1 estimator, and Recon v2.1 estimates of unobserved clonotypes. Generation probabilities were computed with OLGA for all TCRbeta clonotypes obtained by the gDNA method from several donors. This immuneACCESS table, as held by TCRdb, lists in-frame sequences with V and J called but not all clones. Of the missing ones, under half trace to an unresolved V gene in checked studies; the others have no known cause. D and trimming were read from the DNA, whereas the V and J calls and clone size are those reported in that table. This sample has 600,000 to 800,000 clones in its table, and just under 75% of those were observed once. The ten most abundant clones make up about 1.8% of the sample.

The donors were healthy, HIV-negative adults who had no recently reported acute infections or vaccinations. Every donor was a Caucasian adult residing in Nashville, Tennessee, USA. CD4+ T cells were enriched through magnetic negative selection, after which naive cells were positively selected on CD45RA and the remaining negative fraction served as the memory subset. Blood was collected by leukapheresis, and PBMCs were isolated by Ficoll-Histopaque density gradient centrifugation and then cryopreserved in liquid nitrogen vapor phase. Analytical flow cytometry was used to check the purity and quantity of each magnetically sorted T cell population. Each sorted fraction had its genomic DNA isolated and then quantified by UV absorbance on a Nanodrop 2000c. V has 0 bases trimmed and J has 5 bases trimmed; junction bases matching no gene number 2. CDR3 length: 14 amino acids, cysteine to phenylalanine. The retained sequence is limited to the CDR3, 42 bases, with the frame set at the first base. The CDR1 and CDR2 encoded by the germline V gene are SGHRS and YFSETQ.

Broad study findings and their caveats: The genetic and exposure-history diversity represented was limited by the small number of donors. Sampling was restricted to blood, and TCR repertoires in tissue are likely to differ from TCR repertoires in blood. Pairwise subsampling led to the expectation that sequencing depth would affect the degree of clonotype sharing among donors. Even with the large sequencing depth, rarefaction of the sorted-subset datasets indicated that sequencing was incomplete. Naive subsets generally had larger estimated clonotype richness than memory subsets did. Clonotypes shared by all four sorted-subset donors showed higher generation probabilities than non-shared clonotypes. Across a handful of donors, 4.5% to 6.5% of naive CD4, roughly 3.5% of naive CD8, 2% to 2.5% of memory CD4, and 0.4% of memory CD8 clonotypes were shared.

The sequenced sample consisted of memory CD4+ T cells sorted from blood. Read against the paper, the sample's cell subset or site label means: CD45RA-negative fraction. The chain employs TRBV5-1 and TRBJ2-1, with TRBD2 matching 7 junction bases. The sequence came from a woman in her thirties in good health. The bases read TGCGCCAGCAGCTTGGGAACTAGCGACAATGAGCAGTTCTTC. This encodes CASSLGTSDNEQFF.